The T cell receptor (beta chain) under discussion was sequenced for a study of T cell repertoires in cytomegalovirus infection. Whole-study context: Public TCR beta signatures indicated both CMV infection and matching HLA type.

A single record per CDR3 protein comes from TCRdb applying MiXCR to the reads. The sample lists 640,000 or so distinct CDR3 sequences, around 31% occurring once. The length of the CDR3 is 15 residues. V was pared by 7 bases and J by 1 base, with 8 bases of the junction left unmatched. CDR1 SGHNT and CDR2 YYREEE come from the germline V gene (reference sequence). On this clonotype: The antigen is not known.

The TCR sequence derives from a human donor in good health (CMV status not recorded). Some clones in this sample may be carry-over from other donors' samples. Source: cultured PBMCs, taken from culture after CMV antigen stimulation. V is TRBV5-4 and J is TRBJ2-3, with 8 bases aligning to TRBD2. The CDR3 bases are TGTGCCAGCCGCCCGGGGGGGCAAGGCACAGATACGCAGTATTTT. Its translation is CASRPGGQGTDTQYF.